Following are 18 T cell receptor beta chains from one sample sequenced in a study of blood T cell repertoires in COVID-19. TCRdb's copy holds only in-frame clones and misses some; the assay was immunoSEQ multiplex PCR. The data contain about 40,000 clones, roughly 90% of them seen just once; the ten biggest clones take up 20%. The material sequenced was peripheral blood. All receptors come from a man between 60 and 75 years old with acute or convalescent COVID-19.

The rearrangement joins TRBV2 to TRBJ2-3; D not certain. Germline V gene sequence: CDR1 SNHLY, CDR2 FYNNEI. The CDR3 length is 14 residues. The ends were cut back, 2 bases at V and 0 bases at J, with 6 bases in the middle. CDR3 residues: CASSETVSTDTQYF. In nucleotides, the CDR3 is TGTGCCAGCAGTGAAACAGTTAGCACAGATACGCAGTATTTT. Based on the CDR3 plus reference TRBV2 and TRBJ2-3, the full variable domain is EPEVTQTPSHQVTQMGQEVILRCVPISNHLYFYWYRQILGQKVEFLVSFYNNEISEKSEIFDDQFSVERPDGSNFTLKIRSTKLEDSAMYFCASSETVSTDTQYFGPGTRLTVL.

This clone appeared a few times. V gene TRBV4-1 combines with J gene TRBJ2-3, with 7 positions matching TRBD1. This CDR3 contains 17 residues. Germline V gene sequence: CDR1 MGHRA, CDR2 YSYEKL. Germline trimming cut 3 bases from V and 4 bases from J; bases unmatched to any gene: 13. This CDR3 reads CASSQLSTGASPDTQYF. The DNA for the CDR3 is TGCGCCAGCAGCCAGCTATCTACAGGGGCCTCCCCAGATACGCAGTATTTT.

The J gene is TRBJ2-2, the V gene TRBV5-1; TRBD1 agrees at 7 bases. The junction had 22 bases not matched to a gene; V was cut back by 1 base and J by 4 bases. Germline V CDR1 and CDR2: SGHRS, YFSETQ. This CDR3 comprises 21 residues. The CDR3 region is CASSLLVGPQGRHRGTGELFF. As DNA, the CDR3 is TGCGCCAGCAGCTTGCTAGTAGGACCCCAGGGACGGCACAGGGGCACCGGGGAGCTGTTTTTT.

The chain couples TRBV11-2 to TRBJ2-1, with TRBD2 identical over 11 bases. With V trimmed by 4 bases and J by 2 bases, 4 bases remained unmatched. Germline CDR1 and CDR2: SGHAT and FQNNGV. The CDR3 contains 16 residues. CDR3 in amino acids: CASSSASGRPYNEQFF. As DNA, the CDR3 is TGTGCCAGCAGCTCCGCTAGCGGGAGGCCCTACAATGAGCAGTTCTTC. The full variable domain, in which reference TRBV11-2 and TRBJ2-1 provide the parts outside the CDR3, is EAGVAQSPRYKIIEKRQSVAFWCNPISGHATLYWYQQILGQGPKLLIQFQNNGVVDDSQLPKDRFSAERLKGVDSTLKIQPAKLEDSAVYLCASSSASGRPYNEQFFGPGTRLTVL.

The CDR3: CAISDEREASPGYF. CDR3 nucleotides: TGTGCCATCAGTGACGAGCGGGAGGCCTCTCCAGGGTACTTC. This rearrangement joins TRBV10-3 to TRBJ2-5; 9 positions agree with TRBD2. CDR1 is ENHRY, CDR2 SYGVKD, per germline. The CDR3 sequence is 14 residues long. The ends lost 3 bases at V and 13 bases at J; junction bases unmatched: 12.

The chain couples TRBV5-1 to TRBJ2-7, with TRBD2 matching over 11 bases. Per germline, CDR1 SGHRS and CDR2 YFSETQ. After removal of 2 bases from V and 4 bases from J, the junction contained 8 bases not matched to a gene. The CDR3 is 16 amino acids. CDR3 sequence reads: CASSFGLTSGSYEQYF. CDR3 DNA: TGCGCCAGCAGCTTTGGTCTCACTAGCGGGAGTTACGAGCAGTACTTC.

The chain is built from TRBV2 and TRBJ2-1; 9 bases map to TRBD2. Germline V lookup: CDR1 SNHLY, CDR2 FYNNEI. V trimming: 2 bases; J trimming: 0 bases; junction bases outside the gene matches: 5. This CDR3 is 17 amino acids long. CDR3 DNA: TGTGCCAGCAGTGAATGGGCTAGCGGGACCTCCTACAATGAGCAGTTCTTC. Protein: CASSEWASGTSYNEQFF.

The chain employs TRBV5-5 and TRBJ2-5; 11 bases are a match to TRBD2. CDR1 is SGHKS, CDR2 YYEKEE, per germline (reference sequence). The CDR3 extends over 15 amino acids. V dropped 4 bases and J dropped 5; count of bases not matched to a gene: 7. The CDR3 region is CASSPLSGRVETQYF. The CDR3 DNA sequence: TGTGCCAGCAGCCCCCTTAGCGGGAGGGTGGAGACCCAGTACTTC. Combining the CDR3 with reference TRBV5-5 and TRBJ2-5 gives the whole variable domain DAGVTQSPTHLIKTRGQQVTLRCSPISGHKSVSWYQQVLGQGPQFIFQYYEKEERGRGNFPDRFSARQFPNYSSELNVNALLLGDSALYLCASSPLSGRVETQYFGPGTRLLVL.

V usage is TRBV7-6 and J usage is TRBJ1-3, with D possibly TRBD1 on 6 matching bases. V lost 0 bases, J lost 2 bases, and 11 bases lay in between. Per the germline V gene, CDR1 is SGHVS and CDR2 is FNYEAQ. This CDR3 is 16 amino acids long. This CDR3 is CASSLAAGAPGNTIYF. The CDR3 DNA reads as TGTGCCAGCAGCTTAGCTGCGGGGGCGCCTGGAAACACCATATATTTT.

CDR3 loop: CASSLSGRVDYGYTF. DNA for the CDR3: TGTGCCAGCAGCCTAAGTGGCAGGGTGGACTATGGCTACACCTTC. The V and J genes are TRBV7-9 and TRBJ1-2; D perhaps matches TRBD1 (5 bases). Germline V gives CDR1 SEHNR, CDR2 FQNEAQ (reference sequence). The CDR3 is made up of 15 amino acids. V was shortened by 5 bases and J by 3 bases, with 16 bases between the two germline ends. The full variable domain, with the rest looked up from reference TRBV7-9 and TRBJ1-2, is DTGVSQNPRHKITKRGQNVTFRCDPISEHNRLYWYRQTLGQGPEFLTYFQNEAQLEKSRLLSDRFSAERPKGSFSTLEIQRTEQGDSAMYLCASSLSGRVDYGYTFGSGTRLTVV.

The chain combines TRBV19 with TRBJ2-7, with D possibly matching TRBD2 (6 bases). Between the trimmed V and J ends, which lost 9 bases and 0 bases, there was a span of 12 bases. Germline CDR1 and CDR2: LNHDA and SQIVND (reference sequence). The CDR3 spans 13 residues. This chain's CDR3 is CARRGDHSYEQYF. For the CDR3, the DNA is TGTGCCAGGCGCGGGGACCACTCCTACGAGCAGTACTTC.

CDR3 protein: CASRTSPQVRNSPLHF. The DNA for the CDR3 is TGTGCCAGCAGGACCTCGCCCCAGGTTAGGAATTCACCCCTCCACTTT. The chain is built from TRBV9 and TRBJ1-6; D is uncertain. This CDR3 has 16 residues. Trimming took 5 bases from V and 7 from J, leaving 19 bases between them. Germline V gene sequence: CDR1 SGDLS, CDR2 YYNGEE. Supplemented by reference TRBV9 and TRBJ1-6, the full variable domain reads DSGVTQTPKHLITATGQRVTLRCSPRSGDLSVYWYQQSLDQGLQFLIQYYNGEERAKGNILERFSAQQFPDLHSELNLSSLELGDSALYFCASRTSPQVRNSPLHFGNGTRLTVT.

The rearrangement links TRBV29-1 to TRBJ2-5; 9 bases line up with TRBD2. The germline V gene has CDR1 SQVTM and CDR2 ANQGSEA. The CDR3 is 15 residues long. The V gene end was trimmed by 3 bases and the J gene end by 3 bases; junction bases not matched to a gene: 8. The CDR3 bases are TGCAGCGTTGAGGGCGGACTAGCGAGGAAAGAGACCCAGTACTTC. Its translation: CSVEGGLARKETQYF.

The genes are TRBV19 and TRBJ1-1, with 7 nucleotides matching TRBD1. This CDR3 spans 17 amino acids. V was pared by 4 bases and J by 0 bases, with 11 bases of the junction left unmatched. The germline CDR1 and CDR2 sequences are LNHDA and SQIVND (reference sequence). In nucleotides, the CDR3 is TGTGCCAGTAGTACTAATCTGCGGACAGGTATGAACACTGAAGCTTTCTTT. Translated, it gives CASSTNLRTGMNTEAFF.

J is TRBJ1-4 and V is TRBV5-1; the match to TRBD1 covers 7 bases. The CDR3 covers 14 residues. CDR1 and CDR2 from the germline V gene are SGHRS and YFSETQ. Trimming at V came to 2 bases and at J to 8 bases, leaving 6 bases not matched to a gene. The CDR3 region has the DNA TGCGCCAGCAGCTTACAGGGGATTGGGGAAAAACTGTTTTTT. Residues: CASSLQGIGEKLFF.

This chain uses TRBV9 with TRBJ2-2, with 12 bases aligning to TRBD2. Losses at the gene ends were 4 bases for V and 6 bases for J; bases not matched to a gene: 7. The germline V gene has CDR1 SGDLS and CDR2 YYNGEE. This CDR3 region has 16 residues. The CDR3 region is CASSLTSGRLPGELFF. DNA of the CDR3: TGTGCCAGCAGCCTTACTAGCGGGAGGCTCCCCGGGGAGCTGTTTTTT.

The chain couples TRBV19 to TRBJ2-3, with 10 bases aligning to TRBD2. This CDR3 contains 15 residues. CDR1 LNHDA and CDR2 SQIVND come from the germline V gene (reference sequence). The V gene end was trimmed by 4 bases and the J gene end by 8 bases; junction bases not matched to a gene: 9. CDR3 sequence reads: CASSSKLAGTITQYF. The CDR3 nucleotides read TGTGCCAGTAGTAGTAAACTAGCGGGGACGATTACGCAGTATTTT. Full variable domain (outside the CDR3, taken from reference TRBV19 and TRBJ2-3): DGGITQSPKYLFRKEGQNVTLSCEQNLNHDAMYWYRQDPGQGLRLIYYSQIVNDFQKGDIAEGYSVSREKKESFPLTVTSAQKNPTAFYLCASSSKLAGTITQYFGPGTRLTVL.

This clone appeared a few times. V is TRBV3-1 (or the pseudogene TRBV3-2) and J is TRBJ1-5, with D unclear. V lost 3 bases and J 9 bases, leaving 9 bases between the germline ends. This CDR3 has 12 residues. From germline, CDR1 is LGHDT and CDR2 YNNKEL (reference sequence). CDR3 loop: CASSQVFGPQHF. The DNA of the CDR3 is TGTGCCAGCAGCCAGGTCTTCGGGCCCCAGCATTTT.